One sample yielded the 24 T cell receptor beta chains listed below, sequenced in a study of T cells after yellow fever vaccination (dated by TCRdb to the late 2010s). Library preparation was by 5' RACE. TCRdb lists the instrument as Illumina HiSeq 2500. Using fastp at Q25 and MiXCR, TCRdb reprocessed the public reads and kept productive beta chains. Rows with a matching CDR3 protein are joined into one entry that keeps the most common DNA and genes. In this sample the table shows 450,000 to 650,000 distinct CDR3 sequences, about a fifth of which occur a single time. About 17% of the sample lies in the top ten. The treatment or condition label for this specimen denotes: live attenuated yellow fever vaccine strain. This specimen consisted of PBMCs, obtained about 20 days after the first yellow fever vaccination. Receptors originate from a man aged 18 to 30 who received the YFV17D yellow fever vaccine.

V is TRBV30 and J is TRBJ2-2; a weak D match, TRBD1 (5 bases). Germline CDR1 is GTSNPN and CDR2 is SVGIG (reference sequence). The V end was cut by 3 bases, the J end by 7 bases, with 9 bases between. This CDR3 is 12 amino acids long. The CDR3 here is CAWRGPVGELFF. CDR3 nucleotides: TGTGCCTGGAGGGGGCCGGTCGGGGAGCTGTTTTTT.

V usage is TRBV29-1 and J usage is TRBJ1-6; D unresolved. CDR3 length: 14 residues. The V gene's germline CDR1 is SQVTM and CDR2 ANQGSEA. V lost 7 bases to trimming and J lost 4 bases, with 14 bases between them. The CDR3 loop is CSAATGPYNSPLHF. The CDR3 nucleotides are TGCAGCGCCGCGACGGGTCCTTATAATTCACCCCTCCACTTT.

J is TRBJ1-1 and V is TRBV6-5; D is perhaps TRBD1 (5 bases). CDR1 is MNHEY, CDR2 SVGAGI, per germline. The CDR3 has 15 residues. V lost 0 bases and J 5 bases, leaving 13 bases between the germline ends. CDR3 nucleotide sequence: TGTGCCAGCAGTTACTCACTGGGGGGGAGGACTGAAGCTTTCTTT. Protein: CASSYSLGGRTEAFF.

In this sample, this clonotype turned up many times. The chain recombines TRBV5-1 with TRBJ2-3; D is perhaps TRBD2 (5 bases). The CDR3 extends over 13 amino acids. Looked up from germline, CDR1 is SGHRS and CDR2 is YFSETQ. V lost 4 bases, J lost 4 bases, and 10 bases lay in between. As DNA, the CDR3 is TGCGCCAGCAGCCCCATCGGGGCAGATACGCAGTATTTT. It codes for CASSPIGADTQYF. Together with reference TRBV5-1 and TRBJ2-3, the CDR3 gives the full variable domain: KAGVTQTPRYLIKTRGQQVTLSCSPISGHRSVSWYQQTPGQGLQFLFEYFSETQRNKGNFPGRFSGRQFSNSRSEMNVSTLELGDSALYLCASSPIGADTQYFGPGTRLTVL.

This clonotype has more than one count but fewer than ten. The chain has TRBV20-1 and TRBJ2-5; D is ambiguous. Germline CDR1 DFQATT, CDR2 SNEGSKA (reference sequence). V gave up 0 bases and J gave up 1 base, with 12 bases separating them. The CDR3 sequence is 15 residues long. The CDR3 loop reads CSARDLQAFQETQYF. CDR3 DNA sequence: TGCAGTGCTAGAGATCTGCAGGCATTCCAAGAGACCCAGTACTTC.

This clonotype was counted between two and nine times. J is TRBJ1-2 and V is TRBV7-2, with D perhaps matching TRBD1 (6 bases). The length of the CDR3 is 15 residues. The germline V gene has CDR1 SGHTA and CDR2 FQGNSA. V lost 5 bases and J lost 7, with 20 bases in between. Here the CDR3 reads CASSKRGHLPSGYTF. CDR3 nucleotide sequence: TGTGCCAGCAGCAAGCGGGGACACCTTCCTAGTGGCTACACCTTC.

The chain uses TRBV12-3 or TRBV12-4 and TRBJ1-3, with D possibly being TRBD1 (5 bases). The length of the CDR3 is 15 residues. Between the trimmed V and J ends, which lost 5 bases and 1 base, there was a span of 12 bases. The CDR3 loop reads CASSRSGTSGNTIYF. The CDR3 coding sequence is TGTGCCAGCAGTCGATCCGGGACGTCTGGAAACACCATATATTTT.

The chain employs TRBV5-1 and TRBJ1-1, with TRBD1 as a possible D gene (5 bases). The CDR3 sequence is 13 residues long. Germline V gene sequence: CDR1 SGHRS, CDR2 YFSETQ. V was pared by 0 bases and J by 8 bases, with 11 bases between. The CDR3 region has the DNA TGCGCCAGCAGCTTGGGTCCGGGACCGGAAGCTTTCTTT. It translates to CASSLGPGPEAFF.

This clonotype was seen repeatedly, ten times or more. The V gene is TRBV12-3 or TRBV12-4, the J gene TRBJ1-1; no definite D call. The CDR3 has 13 amino acids. The V gene lost 6 bases and the J gene lost 0 bases, with 8 bases spanning the gap. The CDR3 DNA reads as TGTGCCAGCAGCAAAGGCGTGAACACTGAAGCTTTCTTT. Its translation is CASSKGVNTEAFF.

This clonotype was picked up many times. This chain uses TRBV29-1 with TRBJ2-3; D not resolved. Germline V gene data show CDR1 as SQVTM and CDR2 as ANQGSEA. The CDR3 is made up of 13 amino acids. V was pared by 3 bases and J by 5 bases, with 12 bases between. Here the CDR3 DNA reads TGCAGCGTTGAGGGCCTATCCGTAGATACGCAGTATTTT. This sequence encodes CSVEGLSVDTQYF.

This clonotype was observed a handful of times. The chain is built from TRBV5-1 and TRBJ1-4, with 7 bases fitting TRBD1. V gave up 4 bases and J gave up 8 bases; unmatched junction bases: 5. The CDR3 sequence is 13 residues long. Germline V gives CDR1 SGHRS, CDR2 YFSETQ. CDR3 bases: TGCGCCAGCAGCGTGGACAGGCGGGAAAAACTGTTTTTT. This gives the protein CASSVDRREKLFF.

In its sample, this clonotype was seen a few times. The V call is TRBV4-3, the J call TRBJ2-5, with TRBD2 identical over 7 bases. The CDR3 is 17 residues long. The germline V gene has CDR1 LGHNA and CDR2 YSLEER. V shed 0 bases and J 1 base; nucleotides not matched to a gene: 8. The CDR3: CASSQDDDGGTQETQYF. In DNA, the CDR3 is TGCGCCAGCAGCCAAGATGACGACGGGGGGACCCAAGAGACCCAGTACTTC.

This chain uses TRBV4-2 with TRBJ1-1; D ambiguous. V lost 8 bases and J 0 bases, leaving 13 bases between the germline ends. CDR1 and CDR2 (germline): LGHNA, YNFKEQ. This CDR3 is 14 amino acids long. DNA of the CDR3: TGTGCCAGCGGGAGCAACGGACTGAACACTGAAGCTTTCTTT. Its protein is CASGSNGLNTEAFF.

This clonotype occurred a few times. The rearrangement links TRBV5-1 to TRBJ2-7; D may be TRBD1 or TRBD2 (5 bases each). This CDR3 comprises 15 residues. Germline-derived CDR1 and CDR2 are SGHRS and YFSETQ. V shed 2 bases and J shed 0 bases, with 12 bases lying between them. DNA for the CDR3: TGCGCCAGCAGCTTTCGGGGCAGGAGCTCCTACGAGCAGTACTTC. Translated, it gives CASSFRGRSSYEQYF.

V is TRBV6-5 and J is TRBJ1-6, with a tentative D call TRBD1 (6 bases). Looked up from germline, CDR1 is MNHEY and CDR2 is SVGAGI. This CDR3 comprises 13 residues. Trimming removed 6 bases from V and 9 bases from J, with 12 bases in between. CDR3 sequence: CASSTQGGSPLHF. The CDR3 coding sequence is TGTGCCAGCAGCACACAGGGAGGTTCACCCCTCCACTTT.

The genes are TRBV6-1 and TRBJ1-2; D may be TRBD1 (6 bases). Trimming removed 6 bases from V and 2 bases from J, with 13 bases in between. The CDR3 covers 14 residues. CDR1 is MNHNS and CDR2 is SASEGT in the germline V gene. CDR3 bases: TGTGCCAGCAGGCTCTCCGGGACAAACTATGGCTACACCTTC. Translated: CASRLSGTNYGYTF.

This clonotype was observed a few times. The CDR3 reads CASSIGRQPQHF. CDR3 nucleotide sequence: TGTGCCAGTAGTATTGGGCGGCAGCCCCAGCATTTT. The chain is built from TRBV19 and TRBJ1-5; D is uncertain. Germline CDR1 is LNHDA and CDR2 is SQIVND (reference sequence). V was shortened by 3 bases and J by 7 bases, with 7 bases between the two germline ends. The length of the CDR3 is 12 residues.

This clonotype was observed a few times. The rearrangement joins TRBV19 to TRBJ2-7; D perhaps matches TRBD1 (6 bases). Germline V gene sequence: CDR1 LNHDA, CDR2 SQIVND (reference sequence). The CDR3 consists of 13 residues. V was trimmed by 6 bases and J by 1 base, leaving 10 bases between them. The CDR3 loop is CASRSQGSYEQYF. DNA of the CDR3: TGTGCCAGTAGGTCCCAGGGGTCCTACGAGCAGTACTTC.

The V gene is TRBV19, the J gene TRBJ2-5; possible D gene TRBD2, 5 bases. Deletions cut 6 bases from V and 4 bases from J, with 18 bases between. This CDR3 comprises 15 residues. The germline V gene encodes CDR1 LNHDA and CDR2 SQIVND (reference sequence). The CDR3 loop is CASSYSNGLGETQYF. DNA of the CDR3: TGTGCCAGTAGCTATAGCAACGGACTGGGAGAGACCCAGTACTTC.

CDR3 sequence (DNA): TGCAGCGTGGGAGAGACTAGCGGGTCCTTCTCCTACGAGCAGTACTTC. Its protein product is CSVGETSGSFSYEQYF. This rearrangement joins TRBV29-1 to TRBJ2-7, with 10 bases that match TRBD2. The CDR3 is 16 amino acids. V was pared by 6 bases and J by 0 bases, with 11 bases of the junction left unmatched. The germline V gene has CDR1 SQVTM and CDR2 ANQGSEA.

This clonotype was found a few times. The chain links TRBV7-3 to TRBJ2-1; 9 bases align to TRBD1. V lost 6 bases and J lost 5; bases outside the gene matches: 8. Per the germline V gene, CDR1 is SGHTA and CDR2 is FQGTGA. The CDR3 has 15 amino acids. The CDR3 region is CASSRGQGRNNEQFF. CDR3 DNA: TGTGCCAGCAGTCGGGGACAGGGTAGGAACAATGAGCAGTTCTTC.

This chain connects TRBV20-1 to TRBJ2-3; TRBD2 aligns across 10 bases. The length of the CDR3 is 15 residues. V gave up 7 bases and J gave up 2 bases; unmatched junction bases: 9. Germline values: CDR1 DFQATT, CDR2 SNEGSKA (reference sequence). CDR3 amino acids: CSVPRAGGNTDTQYF. The CDR3 DNA reads TGCAGTGTACCGAGAGCGGGGGGGAACACAGATACGCAGTATTTT.

V and J are TRBV7-2 and TRBJ2-3; D uncertain. V was clipped by 5 bases and J by 0 bases, with 9 bases between them. The CDR3 length is 14 residues. Germline-derived CDR1 and CDR2 are SGHTA and FQGNSA. The CDR3 here is CASSLTMSTDTQYF. CDR3 bases: TGTGCCAGCAGCCTGACCATGAGCACAGATACGCAGTATTTT. The full variable domain, in which reference TRBV7-2 and TRBJ2-3 provide the parts outside the CDR3, is GAGVSQSPSNKVTEKGKDVELRCDPISGHTALYWYRQSLGQGLEFLIYFQGNSAPDKSGLPSDRFSAERTGGSVSTLTIQRTQQEDSAVYLCASSLTMSTDTQYFGPGTRLTVL.

The genes are TRBV7-2 and TRBJ2-7; TRBD2 agrees at 8 bases. Germline values: CDR1 SGHTA, CDR2 FQGNSA. The CDR3 consists of 15 residues. The V segment lost 1 base and the J segment 2 bases; nucleotides outside the gene matches: 4. CDR3 DNA: TGTGCCAGCAGCTTAGGGGGTAGCGGGGCCTACGAGCAGTACTTC. Translation: CASSLGGSGAYEQYF.